What follows is one T cell receptor (beta chain) and its context. This clonotype was seen a few times. Which antigen it targets is not known. No qualities accompany the bases; no much larger clone lies one base away. The germline V gene gives CDR1 as SGHRS and CDR2 as YFSETQ. The CDR3 measures 13 amino acids from cysteine to phenylalanine. The only DNA kept is the CDR3, 39 bases in frame from the first base. V is clipped by 3 bases and J by 6 bases, and the sequence between their germline boundaries is 11 bases long. The data belong to a study of T cells after yellow fever vaccination (dated by TCRdb to about 2019). Context from the whole study: The SMART-Seq v4 Ultra Low Input RNA kit was used to prepare libraries from fractions with low cell numbers. To track T-cell clones before and after primary and booster YFV17D yellow fever vaccination, bulk TCR alpha and beta repertoires were sequenced longitudinally. Two healthy male donors, one aged 18 to 30 and one aged 30 to 40 years, made up the cohort. Blood was collected at multiple timepoints before and after primary and secondary immunization, and bulk PBMC replicates and cell subsets were isolated.

TCR cDNA was synthesized by 5'RACE template switching, which introduced a universal primer site and unique molecular identifiers. Priming for cDNA synthesis came from both the TCR alpha and TCR beta constant segments. Libraries were amplified in two PCR steps, with sample barcodes and sequencing adapters added in the second step. Sequencing of libraries was done on Illumina HiSeq 2500 (2x100 bp) or NovaSeq (2x150 bp). On the study's bioinformatics: MIGEC handled demultiplexing of reads and collapsing into UMI consensus sequences, while MiXCR performed V(D)J alignment. Clonotypes responding to the vaccine were identified with edgeR on replicate PBMC samples, with the criteria of FDR below 0.01 and a log2 fold change above 5 up to day 15. Each bulk clonotype received a CD4 or CD8 identity based on whether the sequenced CD4 or CD8 repertoire contained that clonotype at higher abundance. TCRdb applied fastp at Q25 and MiXCR to the public reads, then kept only in-frame beta chains. A single entry per CDR3 protein holds the most common genes and DNA from its merged rows. The V and J calls were not made by the authors but by TCRdb's processing. The sample has approximately 550,000 distinct CDR3 sequences on record, roughly 12% of them singletons. The leading ten clones occupy around an eighth of the sample.

The sample's treatment or condition label, in plain terms: live attenuated yellow fever vaccine strain. At every blood-draw timepoint, two biological replicates of bulk PBMCs were collected. PBMCs were isolated from peripheral blood using a standard Ficoll-Paque protocol. TriZol was used to extract RNA from bulk PBMCs, CD4 and CD8 fractions, and dextramer-positive and dextramer-negative fractions. Paper-wide results and their limitations: A small share of clonotypes was detected in both CD4 and CD8 compartments, with the overlap likely arising from convergent recombination. Most clones expanded after primary vaccination were re-detected after the booster (approximately 95% of CD4 and around 88% of CD8), suggesting broad memory maintenance. The secondary T-cell response was found to be weaker but faster than the primary response, with a peak reached on day 5 rather than on day 15. Only a couple of donors were included in the study, so the extent to which the findings can be generalized is limited. Computational filtering was required because FACS-sorted repertoires could contain abundant contaminating clonotypes from the bulk population.

The starting material was PBMCs, obtained on the day of the yellow fever booster vaccination. The sequence links TRBV5-1 to TRBJ2-3; the D gene lacks a confident call. The origin of this receptor is a man in his thirties or forties who received the YFV17D yellow fever vaccine. The CDR3 reads as follows: CASSSAPEDTQYF. The DNA is as follows: TGCGCCAGCAGCTCCGCCCCGGAGGATACGCAGTATTTT.